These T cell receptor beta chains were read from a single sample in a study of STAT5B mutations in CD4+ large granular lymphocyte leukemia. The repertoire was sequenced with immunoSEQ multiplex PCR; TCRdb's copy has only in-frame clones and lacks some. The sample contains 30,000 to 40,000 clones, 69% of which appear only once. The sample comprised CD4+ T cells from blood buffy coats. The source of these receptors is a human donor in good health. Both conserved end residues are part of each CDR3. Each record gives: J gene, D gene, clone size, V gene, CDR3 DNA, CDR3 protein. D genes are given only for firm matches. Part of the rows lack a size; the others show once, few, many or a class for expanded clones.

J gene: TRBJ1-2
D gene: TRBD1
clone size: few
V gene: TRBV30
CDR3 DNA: TGTGCCTGGGGACAGGGGGGCTATGGCTACACCTTC
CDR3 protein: CAWGQGGYGYTF

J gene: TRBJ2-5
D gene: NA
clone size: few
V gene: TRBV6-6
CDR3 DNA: TGTGCCAGCAGTATGGGCTTAGAGACCCAGTACTTC
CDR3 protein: CASSMGLETQYF

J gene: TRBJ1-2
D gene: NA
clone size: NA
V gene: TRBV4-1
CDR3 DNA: TGCGCCAGCAGCCAGGGCGGAGCGACGGGCTATGGCTACACCTTC
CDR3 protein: CASSQGGATGYGYTF

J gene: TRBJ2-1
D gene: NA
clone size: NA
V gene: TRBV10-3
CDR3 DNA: TGTGCCATCAGTATGGGGGAGTATTCGGGGAATGAGCAGTTCTTC
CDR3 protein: CAISMGEYSGNEQFF

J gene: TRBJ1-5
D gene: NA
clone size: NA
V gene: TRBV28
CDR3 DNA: TGTGCCAGCAGAGGGTACTTCGGCAATCAGCCCCAGCATTTT
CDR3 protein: CASRGYFGNQPQHF

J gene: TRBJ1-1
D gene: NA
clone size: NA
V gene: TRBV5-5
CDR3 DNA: TGTGCCAGCAGCTTGACAGTCGCCACTGAAGCTTTCTTT
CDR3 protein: CASSLTVATEAFF

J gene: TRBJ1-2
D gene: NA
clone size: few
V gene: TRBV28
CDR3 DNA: TGTGCCAGCAGTCCCCCGGCCGGTGGCTACACCTTC
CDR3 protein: CASSPPAGGYTF

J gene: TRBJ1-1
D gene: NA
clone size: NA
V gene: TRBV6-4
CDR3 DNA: TGTGCCAGCAGAATAACTTATGAGGGGAACACTGAAGCTTTCTTT
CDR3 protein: CASRITYEGNTEAFF

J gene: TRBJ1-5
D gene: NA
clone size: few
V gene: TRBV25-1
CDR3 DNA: TGTGCCAGCAGTGAAAACTCAGGGGAGGCCAATCAGCCCCAGCATTTT
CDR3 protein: CASSENSGEANQPQHF

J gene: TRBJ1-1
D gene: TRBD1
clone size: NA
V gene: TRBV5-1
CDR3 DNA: TGCGCCAGCAGCCCCGGACAGGAGCCAAGCTTTTTGAACACTGAAGCTTTCTTT
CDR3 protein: CASSPGQEPSFLNTEAFF

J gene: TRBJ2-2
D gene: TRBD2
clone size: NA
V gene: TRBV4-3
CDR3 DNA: TGCGCCAGCAGCCAAGAAGCGGGGACGAACACCGGGGAGCTGTTTTTT
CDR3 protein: CASSQEAGTNTGELFF

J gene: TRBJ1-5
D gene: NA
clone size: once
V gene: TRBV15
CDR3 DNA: TGTGCCACCAGCAGAGATGCGACGGCAGGGTCACTGAATCAGCCCCAGCATTTT
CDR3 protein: CATSRDATAGSLNQPQHF

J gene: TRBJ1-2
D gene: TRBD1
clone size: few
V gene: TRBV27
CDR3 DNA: TGTGCCAGCAGGCCAGGGGGCGGCTATGGCTACACCTTC
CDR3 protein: CASRPGGGYGYTF

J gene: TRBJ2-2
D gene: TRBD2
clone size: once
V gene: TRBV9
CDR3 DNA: TGTGCCAGCAGCGTAACTAGCGGGGGGGCAAACACCGGGGAGCTGTTTTTT
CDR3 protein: CASSVTSGGANTGELFF

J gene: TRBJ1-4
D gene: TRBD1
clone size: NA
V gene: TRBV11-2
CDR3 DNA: TGTGCCAGCAGCTTAAAGACAGGGGGTATTAATGAAAAACTGTTTTTT
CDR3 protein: CASSLKTGGINEKLFF

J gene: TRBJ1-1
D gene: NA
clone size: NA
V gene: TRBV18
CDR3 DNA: TGTGCCAGCTCTTTCGCCGGGGGGAACACTGAAGCTTTCTTT
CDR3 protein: CASSFAGGNTEAFF

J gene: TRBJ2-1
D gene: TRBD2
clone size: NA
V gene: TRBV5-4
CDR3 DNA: TGTGCCAGCAGCGAACCGGGACTAGCGGGAAACAATGAGCAGTTCTTC
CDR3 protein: CASSEPGLAGNNEQFF

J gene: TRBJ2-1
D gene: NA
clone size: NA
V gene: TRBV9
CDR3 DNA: TGTGCCAGCAGTGATCCTGGTGAGAATAACAATGAGCAGTTCTTC
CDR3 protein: CASSDPGENNNEQFF

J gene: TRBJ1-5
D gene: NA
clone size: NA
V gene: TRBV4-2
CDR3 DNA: TGTGCCAGCAGCCAAGACTCCAGGGGAAGCAATCAGCCCCAGCATTTT
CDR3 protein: CASSQDSRGSNQPQHF

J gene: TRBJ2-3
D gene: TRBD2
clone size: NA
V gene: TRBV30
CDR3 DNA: TGTGCCTGGAGTAGGGCTAGCGGGGGTCCAGATACGCAGTATTTT
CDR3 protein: CAWSRASGGPDTQYF

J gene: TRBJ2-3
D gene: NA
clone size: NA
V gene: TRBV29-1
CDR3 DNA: TGCAGCGTGGCAGGGAGCACAGATACGCAGTATTTT
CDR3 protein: CSVAGSTDTQYF

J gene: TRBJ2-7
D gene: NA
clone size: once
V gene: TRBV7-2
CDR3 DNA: TGTGCCAGCAGCTTCGGCGGGATCCGCTCCTACGAGCAGTACTTC
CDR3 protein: CASSFGGIRSYEQYF

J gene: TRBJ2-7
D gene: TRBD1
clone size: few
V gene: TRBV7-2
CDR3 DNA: TGTGCCAGCAGCTCCGGGACAGGGACCCGCGAGCAGTACTTC
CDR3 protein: CASSSGTGTREQYF

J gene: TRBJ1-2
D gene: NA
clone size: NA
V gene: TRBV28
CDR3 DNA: TGTGCCAGCAGGACCGGGACTGCCTTTGGCTACACCTTC
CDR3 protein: CASRTGTAFGYTF

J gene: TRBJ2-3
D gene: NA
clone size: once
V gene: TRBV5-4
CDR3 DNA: TGTGCCAGCAGCTTAGCCCTAGGGACAGATACGCAGTATTTT
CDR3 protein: CASSLALGTDTQYF

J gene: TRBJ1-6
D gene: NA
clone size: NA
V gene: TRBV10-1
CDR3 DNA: TGCGCCAGCAGTGAGGGGAATTCACCCCTCCACTTT
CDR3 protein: CASSEGNSPLHF

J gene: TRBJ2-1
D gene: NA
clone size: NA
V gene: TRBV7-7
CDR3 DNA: TGTGCTAGCAGCGTCTCTTACCAGCGTGACGAGCAGTTCTTC
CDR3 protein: CASSVSYQRDEQFF

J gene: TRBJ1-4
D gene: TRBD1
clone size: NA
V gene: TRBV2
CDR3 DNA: TGTGCCAGCAGTGGAGGGGGCGAGGAAAAACTGTTTTTT
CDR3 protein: CASSGGGEEKLFF

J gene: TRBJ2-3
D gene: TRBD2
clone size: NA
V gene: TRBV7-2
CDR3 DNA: TGTGCCAGCAGCTTAGCGTGGGCGGGGGGGCTTACAGATACGCAGTATTTT
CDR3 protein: CASSLAWAGGLTDTQYF

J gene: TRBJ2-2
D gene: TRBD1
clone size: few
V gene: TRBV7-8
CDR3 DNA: TGTGCCAGCAGCACTCGACAGGGAACCGGGGAGCTGTTTTTT
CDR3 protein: CASSTRQGTGELFF

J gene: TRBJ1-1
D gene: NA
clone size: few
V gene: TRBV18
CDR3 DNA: TGTGCCAGCTCCTTGATCCGGGACACGGAAGCTTTCTTT
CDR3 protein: CASSLIRDTEAFF